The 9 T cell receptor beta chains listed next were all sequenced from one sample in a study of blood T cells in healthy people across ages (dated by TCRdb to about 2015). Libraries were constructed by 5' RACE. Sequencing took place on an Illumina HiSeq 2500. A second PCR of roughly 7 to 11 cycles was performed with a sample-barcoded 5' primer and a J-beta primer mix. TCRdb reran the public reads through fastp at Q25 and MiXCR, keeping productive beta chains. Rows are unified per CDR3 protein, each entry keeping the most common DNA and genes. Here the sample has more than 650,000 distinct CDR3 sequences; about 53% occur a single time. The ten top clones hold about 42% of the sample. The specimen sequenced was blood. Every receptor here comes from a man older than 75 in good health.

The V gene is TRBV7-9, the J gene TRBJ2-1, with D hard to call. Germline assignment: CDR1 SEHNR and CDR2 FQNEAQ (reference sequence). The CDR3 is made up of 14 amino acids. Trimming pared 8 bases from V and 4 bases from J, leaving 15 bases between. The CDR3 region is CASRPVTRYNEQFF. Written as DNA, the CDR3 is TGTGCCAGCCGGCCGGTTACCCGTTACAATGAGCAGTTCTTC.

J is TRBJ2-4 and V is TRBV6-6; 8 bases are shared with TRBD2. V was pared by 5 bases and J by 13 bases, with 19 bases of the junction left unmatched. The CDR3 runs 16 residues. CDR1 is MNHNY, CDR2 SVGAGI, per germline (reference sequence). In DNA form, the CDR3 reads TGTGCCAGCAGTCCCTCCGCTAGCGGGCCTCGGGGGGAGCAGTACTTC. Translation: CASSPSASGPRGEQYF.

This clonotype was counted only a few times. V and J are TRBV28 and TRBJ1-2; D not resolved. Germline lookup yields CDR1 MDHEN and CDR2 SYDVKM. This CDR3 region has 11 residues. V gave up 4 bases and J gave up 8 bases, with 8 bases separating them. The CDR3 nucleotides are TGTGCCAGCAGTTCAACCAGGGGCTACACCTTC. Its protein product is CASSSTRGYTF.

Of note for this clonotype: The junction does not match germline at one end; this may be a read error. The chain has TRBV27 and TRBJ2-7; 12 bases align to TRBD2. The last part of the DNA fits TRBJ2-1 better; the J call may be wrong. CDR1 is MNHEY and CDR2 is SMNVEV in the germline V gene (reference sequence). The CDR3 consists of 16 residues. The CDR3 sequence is CASSVSTSGRFNEQFF. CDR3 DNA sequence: TGTGCCAGCAGTGTATCGACTAGCGGGAGATTCAATGAGCAGTTCTTC.

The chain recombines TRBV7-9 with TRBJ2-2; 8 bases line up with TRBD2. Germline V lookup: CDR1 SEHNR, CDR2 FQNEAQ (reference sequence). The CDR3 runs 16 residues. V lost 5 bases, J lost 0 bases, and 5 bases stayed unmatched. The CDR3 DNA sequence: TGTGCCAGCAGCCGCCCAGCGGGAGCGAACACCGGGGAGCTGTTTTTT. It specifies CASSRPAGANTGELFF. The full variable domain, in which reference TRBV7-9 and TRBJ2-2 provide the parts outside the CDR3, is DTGVSQNPRHKITKRGQNVTFRCDPISEHNRLYWYRQTLGQGPEFLTYFQNEAQLEKSRLLSDRFSAERPKGSFSTLEIQRTEQGDSAMYLCASSRPAGANTGELFFGEGSRLTVL.

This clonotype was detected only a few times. CDR3 sequence: CASGGASNQPQHF. The CDR3 DNA is TGTGCCAGCGGAGGGGCTAGCAATCAGCCCCAGCATTTT. The rearrangement links TRBV6-5 to TRBJ1-5; D is possibly TRBD1 (5 bases). The V gene lost 8 bases and the J gene lost 0 bases, with 8 bases spanning the gap. Germline CDR1 MNHEY, CDR2 SVGAGI. The CDR3 sequence is 13 residues long.

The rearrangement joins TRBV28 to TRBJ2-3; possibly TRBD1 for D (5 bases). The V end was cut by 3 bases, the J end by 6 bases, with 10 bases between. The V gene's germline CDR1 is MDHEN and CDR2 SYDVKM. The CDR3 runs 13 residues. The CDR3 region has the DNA TGTGCCAGCAGTTTGTCAGGGCCGGATACGCAGTATTTT. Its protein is CASSLSGPDTQYF.

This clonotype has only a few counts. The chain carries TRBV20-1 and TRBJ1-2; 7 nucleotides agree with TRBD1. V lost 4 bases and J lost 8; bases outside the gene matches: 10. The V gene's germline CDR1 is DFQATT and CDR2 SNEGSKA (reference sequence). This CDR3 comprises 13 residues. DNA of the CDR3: TGCAGTGCTACCTCCTCAGGGGGAAGGGGCTACACCTTC. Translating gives CSATSSGGRGYTF.

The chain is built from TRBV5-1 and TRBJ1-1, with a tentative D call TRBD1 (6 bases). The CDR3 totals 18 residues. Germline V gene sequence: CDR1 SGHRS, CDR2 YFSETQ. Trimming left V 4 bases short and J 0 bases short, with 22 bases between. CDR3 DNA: TGCGCCAGCAGCGGTGGGGTCGGGGGGCTGAGAATGAACACTGAAGCTTTCTTT. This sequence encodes CASSGGVGGLRMNTEAFF.